The text below deals with one T cell receptor (beta chain). The data originate from a study of blood T cell repertoires in COVID-19. As originally analysed: Estimation of nucleated cell counts was performed using reference gene primer amplification. Method: immunoSEQ multiplex PCR; TCRdb's copy keeps in-frame clones and lacks some. V, J and clone size derive from that table, while D and trimming were established from the DNA sequence. The sample records around 80,000 clones, about four fifths being singletons. The sequencing sample was made of peripheral blood. The sequence came from a human donor in a cohort sampled during active COVID-19.

The CDR3 sequence is CASEGQGGTEAFF. The CDR3 nucleotides read TGCGCCAGTGAGGGCCAGGGGGGCACTGAAGCTTTCTTT. This sequence joins TRBV5-1 and TRBJ1-1; 7 bases are a match to TRBD1. Trimming took 8 bases from V and 4 from J; bases not matched to a gene: 8. The germline V gene has CDR1 SGHRS and CDR2 YFSETQ. The CDR3 contains 13 residues. The complete variable domain, with remaining parts taken from reference TRBV5-1 and TRBJ1-1, reads KAGVTQTPRYLIKTRGQQVTLSCSPISGHRSVSWYQQTPGQGLQFLFEYFSETQRNKGNFPGRFSGRQFSNSRSEMNVSTLELGDSALYLCASEGQGGTEAFFGQGTRLTVV.